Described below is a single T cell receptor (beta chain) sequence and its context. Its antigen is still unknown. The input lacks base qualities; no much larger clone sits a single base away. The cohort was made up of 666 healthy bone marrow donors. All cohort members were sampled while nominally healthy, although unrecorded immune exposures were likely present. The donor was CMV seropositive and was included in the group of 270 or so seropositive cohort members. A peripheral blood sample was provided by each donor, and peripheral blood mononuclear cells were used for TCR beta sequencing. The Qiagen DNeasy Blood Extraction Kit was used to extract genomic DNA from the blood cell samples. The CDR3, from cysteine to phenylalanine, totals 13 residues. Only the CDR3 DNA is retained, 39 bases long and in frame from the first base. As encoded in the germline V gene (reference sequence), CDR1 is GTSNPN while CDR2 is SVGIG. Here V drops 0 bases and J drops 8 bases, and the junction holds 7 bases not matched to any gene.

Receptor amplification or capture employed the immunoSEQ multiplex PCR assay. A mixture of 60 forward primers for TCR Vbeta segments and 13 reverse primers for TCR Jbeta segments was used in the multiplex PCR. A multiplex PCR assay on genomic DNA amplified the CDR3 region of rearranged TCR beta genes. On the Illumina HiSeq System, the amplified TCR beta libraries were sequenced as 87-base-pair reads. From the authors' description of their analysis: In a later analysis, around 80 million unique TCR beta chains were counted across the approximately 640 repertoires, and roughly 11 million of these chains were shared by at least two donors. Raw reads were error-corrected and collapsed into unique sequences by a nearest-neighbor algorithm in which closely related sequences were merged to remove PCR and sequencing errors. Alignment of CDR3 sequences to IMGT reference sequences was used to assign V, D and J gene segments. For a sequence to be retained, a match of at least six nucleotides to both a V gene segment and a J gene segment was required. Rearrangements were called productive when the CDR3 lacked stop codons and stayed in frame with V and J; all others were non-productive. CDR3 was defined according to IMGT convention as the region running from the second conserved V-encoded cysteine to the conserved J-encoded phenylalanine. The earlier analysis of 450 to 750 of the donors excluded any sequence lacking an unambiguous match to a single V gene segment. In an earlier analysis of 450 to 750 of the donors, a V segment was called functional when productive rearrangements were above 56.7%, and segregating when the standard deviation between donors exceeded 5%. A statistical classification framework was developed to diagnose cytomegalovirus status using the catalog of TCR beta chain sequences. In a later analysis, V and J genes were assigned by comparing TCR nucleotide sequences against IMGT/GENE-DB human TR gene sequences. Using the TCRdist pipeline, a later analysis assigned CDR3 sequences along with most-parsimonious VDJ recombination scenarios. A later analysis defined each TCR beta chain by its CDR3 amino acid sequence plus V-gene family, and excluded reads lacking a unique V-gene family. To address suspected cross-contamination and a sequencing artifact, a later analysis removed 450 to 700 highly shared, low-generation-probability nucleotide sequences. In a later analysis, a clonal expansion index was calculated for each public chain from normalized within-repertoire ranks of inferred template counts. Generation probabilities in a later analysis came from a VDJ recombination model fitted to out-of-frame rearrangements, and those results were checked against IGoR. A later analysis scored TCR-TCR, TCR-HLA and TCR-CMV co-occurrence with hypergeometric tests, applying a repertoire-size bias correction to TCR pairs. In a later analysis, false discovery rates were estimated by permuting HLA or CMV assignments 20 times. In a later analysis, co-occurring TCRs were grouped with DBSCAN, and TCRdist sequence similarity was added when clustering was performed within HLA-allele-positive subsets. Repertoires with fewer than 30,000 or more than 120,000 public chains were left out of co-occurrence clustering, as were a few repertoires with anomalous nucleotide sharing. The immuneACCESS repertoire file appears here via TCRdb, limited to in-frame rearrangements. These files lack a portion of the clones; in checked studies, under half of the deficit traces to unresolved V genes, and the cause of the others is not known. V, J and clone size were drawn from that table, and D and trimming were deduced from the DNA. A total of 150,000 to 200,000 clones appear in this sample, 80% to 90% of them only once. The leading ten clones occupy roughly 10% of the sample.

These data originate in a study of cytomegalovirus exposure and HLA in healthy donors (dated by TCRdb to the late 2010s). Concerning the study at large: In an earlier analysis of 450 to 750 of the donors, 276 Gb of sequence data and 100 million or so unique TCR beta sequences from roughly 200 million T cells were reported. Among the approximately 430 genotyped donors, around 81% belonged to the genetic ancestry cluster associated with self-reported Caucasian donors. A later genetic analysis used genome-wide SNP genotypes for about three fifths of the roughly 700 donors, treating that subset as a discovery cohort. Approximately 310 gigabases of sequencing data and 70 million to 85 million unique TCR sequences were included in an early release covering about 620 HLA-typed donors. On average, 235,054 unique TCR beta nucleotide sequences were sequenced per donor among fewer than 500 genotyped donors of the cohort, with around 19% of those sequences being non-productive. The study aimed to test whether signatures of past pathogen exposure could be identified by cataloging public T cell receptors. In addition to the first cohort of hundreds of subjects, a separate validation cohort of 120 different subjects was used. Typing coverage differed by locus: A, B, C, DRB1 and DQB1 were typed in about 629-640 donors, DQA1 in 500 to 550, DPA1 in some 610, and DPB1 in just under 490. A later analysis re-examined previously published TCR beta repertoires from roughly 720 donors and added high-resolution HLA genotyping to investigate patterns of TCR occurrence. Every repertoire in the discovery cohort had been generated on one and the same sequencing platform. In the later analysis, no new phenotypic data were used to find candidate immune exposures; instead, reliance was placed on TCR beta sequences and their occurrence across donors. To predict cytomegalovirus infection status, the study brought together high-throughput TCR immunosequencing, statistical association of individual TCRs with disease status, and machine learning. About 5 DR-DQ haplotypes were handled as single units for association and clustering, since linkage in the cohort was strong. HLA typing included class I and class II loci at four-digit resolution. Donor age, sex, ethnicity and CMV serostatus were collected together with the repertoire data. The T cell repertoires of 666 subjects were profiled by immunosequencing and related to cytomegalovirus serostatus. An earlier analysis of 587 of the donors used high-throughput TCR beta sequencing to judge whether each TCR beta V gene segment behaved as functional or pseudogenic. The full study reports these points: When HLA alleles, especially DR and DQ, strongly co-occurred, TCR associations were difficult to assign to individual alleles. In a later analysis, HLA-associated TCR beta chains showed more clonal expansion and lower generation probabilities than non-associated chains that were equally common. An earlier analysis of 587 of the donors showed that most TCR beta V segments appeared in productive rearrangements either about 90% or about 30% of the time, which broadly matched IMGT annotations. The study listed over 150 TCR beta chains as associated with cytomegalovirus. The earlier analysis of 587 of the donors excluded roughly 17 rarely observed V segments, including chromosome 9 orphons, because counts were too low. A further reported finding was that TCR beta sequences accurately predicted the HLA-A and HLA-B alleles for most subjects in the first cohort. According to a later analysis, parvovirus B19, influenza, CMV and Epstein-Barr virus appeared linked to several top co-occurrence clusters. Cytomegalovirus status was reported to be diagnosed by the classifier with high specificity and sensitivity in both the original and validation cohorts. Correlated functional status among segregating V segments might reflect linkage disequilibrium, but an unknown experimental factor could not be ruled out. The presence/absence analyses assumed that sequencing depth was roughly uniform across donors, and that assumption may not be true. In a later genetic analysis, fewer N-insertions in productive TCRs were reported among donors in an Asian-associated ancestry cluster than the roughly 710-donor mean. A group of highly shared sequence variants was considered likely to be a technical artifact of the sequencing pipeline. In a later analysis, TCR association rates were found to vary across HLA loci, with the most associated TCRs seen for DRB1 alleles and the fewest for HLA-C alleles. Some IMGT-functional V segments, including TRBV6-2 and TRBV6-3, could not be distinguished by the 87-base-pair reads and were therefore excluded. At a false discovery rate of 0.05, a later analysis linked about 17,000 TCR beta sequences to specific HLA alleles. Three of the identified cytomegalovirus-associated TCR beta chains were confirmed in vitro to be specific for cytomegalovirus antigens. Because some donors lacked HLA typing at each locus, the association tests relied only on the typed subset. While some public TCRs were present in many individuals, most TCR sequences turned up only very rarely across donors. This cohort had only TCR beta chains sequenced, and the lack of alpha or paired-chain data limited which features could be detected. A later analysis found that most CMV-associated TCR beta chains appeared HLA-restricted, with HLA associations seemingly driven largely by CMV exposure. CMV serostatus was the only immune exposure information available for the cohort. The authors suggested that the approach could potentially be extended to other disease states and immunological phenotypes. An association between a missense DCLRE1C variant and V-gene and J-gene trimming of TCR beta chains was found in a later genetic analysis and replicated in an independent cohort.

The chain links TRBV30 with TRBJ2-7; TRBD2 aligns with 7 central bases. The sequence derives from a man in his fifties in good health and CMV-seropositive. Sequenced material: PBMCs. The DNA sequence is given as TGTGCCTGGAGTGTACCCGGGACTAATAAGCAGTACTTC. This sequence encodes CAWSVPGTNKQYF.